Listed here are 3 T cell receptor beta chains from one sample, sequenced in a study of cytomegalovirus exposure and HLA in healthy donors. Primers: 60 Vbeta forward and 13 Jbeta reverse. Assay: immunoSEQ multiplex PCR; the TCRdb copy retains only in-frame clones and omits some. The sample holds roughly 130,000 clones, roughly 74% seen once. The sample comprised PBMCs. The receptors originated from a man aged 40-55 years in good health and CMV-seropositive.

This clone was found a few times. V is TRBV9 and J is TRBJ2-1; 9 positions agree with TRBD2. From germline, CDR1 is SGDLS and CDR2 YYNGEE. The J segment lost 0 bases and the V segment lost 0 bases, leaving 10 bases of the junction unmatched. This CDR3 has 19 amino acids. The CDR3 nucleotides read TGTGCCAGCAGCGTAGAAGGTCGGATTAGCGGGAGCTCCTACAATGAGCAGTTCTTC. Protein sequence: CASSVEGRISGSSYNEQFF.

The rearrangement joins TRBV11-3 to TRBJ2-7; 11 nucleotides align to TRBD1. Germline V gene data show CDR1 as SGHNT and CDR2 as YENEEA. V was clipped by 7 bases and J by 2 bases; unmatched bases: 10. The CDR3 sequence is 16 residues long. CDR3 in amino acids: CASTWDRGYFTYEQYF. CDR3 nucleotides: TGTGCCAGCACCTGGGACAGGGGGTACTTCACCTACGAGCAGTACTTC.

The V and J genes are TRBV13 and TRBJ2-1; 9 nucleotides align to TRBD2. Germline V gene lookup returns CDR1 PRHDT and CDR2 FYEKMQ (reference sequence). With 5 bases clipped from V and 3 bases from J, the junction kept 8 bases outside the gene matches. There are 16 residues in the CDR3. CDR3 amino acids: CASSEQAGGIYNEQFF. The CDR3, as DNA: TGTGCCAGCAGCGAGCAAGCGGGAGGAATCTACAATGAGCAGTTCTTC.